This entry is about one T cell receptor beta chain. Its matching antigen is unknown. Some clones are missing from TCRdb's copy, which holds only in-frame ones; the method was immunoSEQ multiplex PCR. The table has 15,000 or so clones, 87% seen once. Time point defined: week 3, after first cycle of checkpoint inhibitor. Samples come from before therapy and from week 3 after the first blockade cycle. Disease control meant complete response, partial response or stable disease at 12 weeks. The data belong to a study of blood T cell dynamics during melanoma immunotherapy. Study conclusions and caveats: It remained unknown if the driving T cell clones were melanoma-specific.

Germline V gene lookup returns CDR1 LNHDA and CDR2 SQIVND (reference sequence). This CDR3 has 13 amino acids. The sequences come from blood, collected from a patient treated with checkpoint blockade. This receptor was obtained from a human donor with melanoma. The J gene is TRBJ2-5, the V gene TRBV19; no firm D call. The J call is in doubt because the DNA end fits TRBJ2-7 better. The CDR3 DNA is TGTGCCAGTAGCCACCCAAGCTCCTACGAGCAGTACTTC. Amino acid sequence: CASSHPSSYEQYF.